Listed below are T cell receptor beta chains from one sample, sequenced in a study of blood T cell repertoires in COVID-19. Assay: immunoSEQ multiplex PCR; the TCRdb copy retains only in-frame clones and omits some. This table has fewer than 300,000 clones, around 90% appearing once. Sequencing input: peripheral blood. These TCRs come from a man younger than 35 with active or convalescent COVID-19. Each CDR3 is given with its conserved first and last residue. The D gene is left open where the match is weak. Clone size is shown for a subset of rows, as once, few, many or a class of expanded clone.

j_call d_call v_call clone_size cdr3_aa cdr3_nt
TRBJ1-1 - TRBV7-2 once CASSLAQTFMNTEAFF TGTGCCAGCAGCTTAGCGCAAACATTCATGAACACTGAAGCTTTCTTT
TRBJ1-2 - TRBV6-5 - CASSLKESGNYGYTF TGTGCCAGCAGTCTCAAGGAGTCGGGGAACTATGGCTACACCTTC
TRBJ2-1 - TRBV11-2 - CASSQGQGQGNEQFF TGTGCCAGCAGCCAGGGGCAGGGACAAGGGAATGAGCAGTTCTTC
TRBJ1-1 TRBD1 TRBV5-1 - CASSLGMDRAEAFF TGCGCCAGCAGCTTGGGCATGGACAGGGCTGAAGCTTTCTTT
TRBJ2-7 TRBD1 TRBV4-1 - CASSPTRTGGYEQYF TGCGCCAGCAGCCCCACACGGACAGGGGGGTACGAGCAGTACTTC
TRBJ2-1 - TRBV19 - CASSIGHNYNEQFF TGTGCCAGTAGTATTGGGCACAACTACAATGAGCAGTTCTTC
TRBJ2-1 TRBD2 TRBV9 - CASSDPRGEAGGNNEQFF TGTGCCAGCAGCGACCCCAGGGGGGAGGCGGGGGGGAACAATGAGCAGTTCTTC
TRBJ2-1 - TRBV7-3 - CASSASIGYNEQFF TGTGCCAGCAGCGCTAGCATCGGCTACAATGAGCAGTTCTTC
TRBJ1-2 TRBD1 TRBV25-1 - CASSPKDRMSYGYTF TGTGCCAGCAGTCCTAAGGACAGGATGAGCTATGGCTACACCTTC
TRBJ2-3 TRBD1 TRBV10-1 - CASGSGTASSTDTQYF TGCGCCAGCGGATCCGGGACAGCTTCTAGCACAGATACGCAGTATTTT
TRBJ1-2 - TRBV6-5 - CASSYSSGNGYTF TGTGCCAGCAGTTACTCTTCGGGGAATGGCTACACCTTC
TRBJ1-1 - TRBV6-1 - CASSEIVGGEYRDTEAFF TGTGCCAGCAGTGAAATAGTCGGTGGGGAGTATAGGGACACTGAAGCTTTCTTT
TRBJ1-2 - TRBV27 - CASSRYRGVNYGYTF TGTGCCAGCAGTCGCTACCGGGGAGTGAACTATGGCTACACCTTC
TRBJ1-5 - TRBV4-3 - CASSRSREGQPQHF TGCGCCAGCAGCCGCAGCAGGGAGGGTCAGCCCCAGCATTTT
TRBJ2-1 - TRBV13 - CASSHTNEQFF TGTGCCAGCAGCCACACGAATGAGCAGTTCTTC
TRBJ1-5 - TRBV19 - CASSMAGDSGSQPQHF TGTGCCAGTAGTATGGCGGGGGACTCGGGGAGTCAGCCCCAGCATTTT
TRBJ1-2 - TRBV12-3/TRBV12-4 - CASSNTGYGYTF TGTGCCAGCAGTAATACAGGGTATGGCTACACCTTC
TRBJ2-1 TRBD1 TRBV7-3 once CASSTPGQGIDEQFF TGTGCCAGCAGCACACCGGGACAGGGCATCGATGAGCAGTTCTTC
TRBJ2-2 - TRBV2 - CASSEEPGRTGELFF TGTGCCAGCAGTGAAGAGCCAGGGCGAACCGGGGAGCTGTTTTTT
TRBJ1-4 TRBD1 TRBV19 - CASSLLGTGVPNEKLFF TGTGCCAGTAGCCTACTGGGGACAGGGGTTCCTAATGAAAAACTGTTTTTT
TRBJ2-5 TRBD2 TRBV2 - CASSDLLAGGPMETQYF TGTGCCAGCAGCGATCTCCTAGCGGGGGGGCCGATGGAGACCCAGTACTTC
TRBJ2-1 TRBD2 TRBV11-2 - CASTSIEASGGRYNEQFF TGTGCCAGCACCTCAATCGAGGCTAGCGGGGGCCGTTACAATGAGCAGTTCTTC
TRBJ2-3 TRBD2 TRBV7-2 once CASSLTLAGGKDTQYF TGTGCCAGCAGCTTAACCCTAGCGGGGGGTAAAGATACGCAGTATTTT
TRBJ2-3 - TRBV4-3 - CASSQDHRNTDTQYF TGCGCCAGCAGCCAAGATCACAGGAACACAGATACGCAGTATTTT
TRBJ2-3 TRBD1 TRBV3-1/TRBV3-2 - CASSQYGDRGPTDTQYF TGTGCCAGCAGCCAATACGGGGACAGGGGGCCCACAGATACGCAGTATTTT
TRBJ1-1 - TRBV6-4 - CASSDKGERNTEAFF TGTGCCAGCAGTGACAAGGGGGAGAGGAACACTGAAGCTTTCTTT
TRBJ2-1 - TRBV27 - CASSFGTKPYNEQFF TGTGCCAGCAGTTTTGGGACAAAGCCTTACAATGAGCAGTTCTTC
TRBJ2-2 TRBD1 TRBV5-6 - CASSPGQGPRELFF TGTGCCAGCAGCCCGGGACAGGGCCCCCGGGAGCTGTTTTTT
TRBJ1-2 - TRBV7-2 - CASSYVSGNYTF TGTGCCAGCAGCTACGTTAGCGGAAACTACACCTTC
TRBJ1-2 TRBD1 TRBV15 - CATSRGQGVAYGYTF TGTGCCACCAGCAGGGGACAGGGGGTAGCATATGGCTACACCTTC
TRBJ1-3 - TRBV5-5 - CASSPQVGGLINTIYF TGTGCCAGCAGCCCACAGGTGGGGGGGCTAATAAACACCATATATTTT
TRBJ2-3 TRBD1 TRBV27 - CASSPTGGVTDTQYF TGTGCCAGCAGCCCGACAGGGGGGGTCACAGATACGCAGTATTTT
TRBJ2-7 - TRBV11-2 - CASSDFTYEQYF TGTGCCAGCAGCGACTTCACCTACGAGCAGTACTTC
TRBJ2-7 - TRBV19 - CASSIGRDSYEQYF TGTGCCAGTAGTATTGGCAGGGACTCCTACGAGCAGTACTTC
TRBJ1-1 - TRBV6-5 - CASSYSRGLTEAFF TGTGCCAGCAGTTACTCCAGGGGCCTTACTGAAGCTTTCTTT
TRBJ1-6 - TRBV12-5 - CASGLGAFSNSPLHF TGTGCTAGTGGTTTGGGGGCGTTCAGTAATTCACCCCTCCACTTT
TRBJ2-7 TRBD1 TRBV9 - CASSVAPLAGGASYEQYF TGTGCCAGCAGCGTAGCTCCTCTTGCAGGGGGCGCGTCCTACGAGCAGTACTTC
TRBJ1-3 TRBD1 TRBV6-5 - CATRQGAGGNTIYF TGTGCCACGAGACAGGGGGCGGGTGGAAACACCATATATTTT
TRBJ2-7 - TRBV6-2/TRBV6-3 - CASSHTEHVYF TGTGCCAGCAGTCACACCGAACACGTGTACTTC
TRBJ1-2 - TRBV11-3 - CASSLSQGGVNYGYTF TGTGCCAGCAGCTTATCCCAGGGAGGTGTGAACTATGGCTACACCTTC
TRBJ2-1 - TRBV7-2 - CASSSTDHGNEQFF TGTGCCAGCAGCTCCACAGATCACGGAAATGAGCAGTTCTTC
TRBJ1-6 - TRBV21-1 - CASSKTNRAPYNSPLHF TGTGCCAGCAGCAAGACTAACAGGGCACCCTATAATTCACCCCTCCACTTT
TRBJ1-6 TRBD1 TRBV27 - CASSWTGETNSPLHF TGTGCCAGCAGTTGGACAGGGGAGACTAATTCACCCCTCCACTTT
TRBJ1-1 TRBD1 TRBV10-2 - CASSDLAGQGRRMAFF TGCGCCAGCAGTGACCTCGCGGGACAGGGGCGGAGGATGGCTTTCTTT
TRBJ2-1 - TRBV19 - CASSIKTRGTFSYNEQFF TGTGCCAGTAGTATTAAGACCCGGGGGACCTTCTCCTACAATGAGCAGTTCTTC
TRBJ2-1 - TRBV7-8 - CASSLQGLDEQFF TGTGCCAGCAGCTTACAGGGTCTCGATGAGCAGTTCTTC
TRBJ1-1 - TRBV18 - CASSLVGSYTEAFF TGTGCCAGCTCACTTGTTGGTAGTTACACTGAAGCTTTCTTT
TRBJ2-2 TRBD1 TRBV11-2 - CASNFLGTGGTGELFF TGTGCCAGCAACTTTCTCGGGACAGGGGGAACCGGGGAGCTGTTTTTT
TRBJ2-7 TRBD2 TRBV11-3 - CASSFYHAGRGSDYEQYF TGTGCCAGCAGCTTTTACCATGCAGGGAGGGGTTCGGACTACGAGCAGTACTTC
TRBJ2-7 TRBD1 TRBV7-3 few CASSLQQGLLYEQYF TGTGCCAGCAGCCTTCAACAGGGGCTGTTGTACGAGCAGTACTTC
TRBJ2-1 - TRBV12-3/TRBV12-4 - CASSLGLNNEQFF TGTGCCAGCAGCCTAGGACTGAACAATGAGCAGTTCTTC
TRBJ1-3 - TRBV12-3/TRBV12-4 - CASSSTGNTIYF TGTGCCAGCAGTTCCACTGGAAACACCATATATTTT
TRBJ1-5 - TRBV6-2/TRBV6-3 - CASSDPGAYYQPQHF TGTGCCAGCAGTGACCCAGGGGCCTATTATCAGCCCCAGCATTTT
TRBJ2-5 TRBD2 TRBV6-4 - CASNLAGGGQETQYF TGTGCCAGCAATTTAGCGGGGGGTGGCCAAGAGACCCAGTACTTC